This T cell receptor (beta chain) was retrieved from a study of blood T cell repertoires in COVID-19. About the study: Samples came from the United States, Italy and Spain, spanning acute and convalescent COVID-19. T cells, B-cell-depleted T cells, or PBMCs provided the cDNA or gDNA that served as material.

The CDR3 is made up of 13 amino acids. In germline, CDR1 is SGHDN, CDR2 FVKESK. The ends were cut back, 1 base at V and 9 bases at J, with 13 bases in the middle. Profiling relied on immunoSEQ multiplex PCR, and the TCRdb table lists in-frame clones only, not all of them. Of under 250,000 clones listed, approximately 86% are singletons. The receptor's source is a woman between 65 and 79 years old with active or convalescent COVID-19. The sample taken for sequencing was peripheral blood. V and J are TRBV14 and TRBJ2-7; D may be TRBD1 (6 bases). This CDR3 reads CASSQVRGSGQYF. The CDR3 coding sequence is TGTGCCAGCAGCCAAGTCAGGGGCTCTGGGCAGTACTTC. The full variable domain, its missing parts supplied by reference TRBV14 and TRBJ2-7, is EAGVTQFPSHSVIEKGQTVTLRCDPISGHDNLYWYRRVMGKEIKFLLHFVKESKQDESGMPNNRFLAERTGGTYSTLKVQPAELEDSGVYFCASSQVRGSGQYFGPGTRLTVT.